This is a list of T cell receptor beta chains from one sample in a study of cytomegalovirus exposure and HLA in healthy donors. Produced via immunoSEQ multiplex PCR; TCRdb's table is partial and in-frame only. The data show 95,000 to 150,000 clones, approximately 17% seen once. Source material: PBMCs. The receptor set was obtained from a female donor in good health and CMV-seropositive. Both conserved end residues are part of each CDR3. The D gene is left open where the match is weak. Part of the rows lack a size; the others show once, few, many or a class for expanded clones.

v_call: TRBV4-3; j_call: TRBJ1-2; d_call: -; clone_size: few; cdr3_aa: CASSHSLQGSYGYTF; cdr3_nt: TGCGCCAGCAGCCACTCACTACAGGGATCCTATGGCTACACCTTC
v_call: TRBV7-2; j_call: TRBJ1-5; d_call: -; clone_size: few; cdr3_aa: CASSLELGGNQPQHF; cdr3_nt: TGTGCCAGCAGCTTAGAGCTAGGGGGCAATCAGCCCCAGCATTTT
v_call: TRBV2; j_call: TRBJ2-2; d_call: -; clone_size: few; cdr3_aa: CATRPLNTGELFF; cdr3_nt: TGTGCCACCCGTCCCCTAAACACCGGGGAGCTGTTTTTT
v_call: TRBV4-1; j_call: TRBJ2-2; d_call: -; clone_size: few; cdr3_aa: CASSPRLPSTGELFF; cdr3_nt: TGCGCCAGCAGCCCCCGTCTACCTAGTACCGGGGAGCTGTTTTTT
v_call: TRBV7-2; j_call: TRBJ2-3; d_call: TRBD2; clone_size: once; cdr3_aa: CASSLGTSLSTDTQYF; cdr3_nt: TGTGCCAGCAGCTTGGGGACTAGCCTAAGCACAGATACGCAGTATTTT
v_call: TRBV4-3; j_call: TRBJ1-2; d_call: TRBD1; clone_size: -; cdr3_aa: CASSKPGQGIYGYTF; cdr3_nt: TGCGCCAGCAGTAAACCGGGACAGGGGATATATGGCTACACCTTC
v_call: TRBV18; j_call: TRBJ1-5; d_call: -; clone_size: -; cdr3_aa: CASSPNYGNNQPQHF; cdr3_nt: TGTGCCAGCTCACCGAACTACGGCAACAATCAGCCCCAGCATTTT
v_call: TRBV7-2; j_call: TRBJ1-1; d_call: -; clone_size: -; cdr3_aa: CASSLAIQSSAEAFF; cdr3_nt: TGTGCCAGCAGCTTAGCGATACAGAGTAGCGCTGAAGCTTTCTTT
v_call: TRBV29-1; j_call: TRBJ2-7; d_call: TRBD1; clone_size: -; cdr3_aa: CSVAASGQGPYEQYF; cdr3_nt: TGCAGCGTTGCCGCGTCGGGACAGGGGCCCTACGAGCAGTACTTC
v_call: TRBV2; j_call: TRBJ2-5; d_call: TRBD2; clone_size: few; cdr3_aa: CASSGTSGGANQETQYF; cdr3_nt: TGTGCCAGCAGCGGGACTAGCGGGGGGGCCAACCAAGAGACCCAGTACTTC
v_call: TRBV19; j_call: TRBJ2-1; d_call: TRBD1; clone_size: -; cdr3_aa: CASSPGQEYNEQFF; cdr3_nt: TGTGCCAGTAGCCCAGGACAGGAGTACAATGAGCAGTTCTTC
v_call: TRBV29-1; j_call: TRBJ2-7; d_call: -; clone_size: -; cdr3_aa: CSVGVGAGWFLGEQYF; cdr3_nt: TGCAGCGTTGGTGTTGGGGCAGGGTGGTTCCTGGGTGAGCAGTACTTC
v_call: TRBV6-5; j_call: TRBJ2-7; d_call: -; clone_size: -; cdr3_aa: CASSYSIVGSSYEQYF; cdr3_nt: TGTGCCAGCAGTTACTCGATCGTCGGGAGCTCCTACGAGCAGTACTTC
v_call: TRBV29-1; j_call: TRBJ2-4; d_call: -; clone_size: -; cdr3_aa: CSVLGFEARILAKNIQYF; cdr3_nt: TGCAGCGTTCTTGGCTTTGAGGCAAGGATTTTAGCCAAAAACATTCAGTACTTC
v_call: TRBV5-8; j_call: TRBJ1-1; d_call: -; clone_size: few; cdr3_aa: CASSFYRDRGSTEAFF; cdr3_nt: TGTGCCAGCAGCTTCTACAGGGATAGGGGGTCAACTGAAGCTTTCTTT
v_call: TRBV7-2; j_call: TRBJ2-5; d_call: TRBD1; clone_size: few; cdr3_aa: CASSSRTGGLETQYF; cdr3_nt: TGTGCCAGCAGCTCTCGGACAGGGGGCTTAGAGACCCAGTACTTC
v_call: TRBV5-6; j_call: TRBJ2-5; d_call: TRBD2; clone_size: few; cdr3_aa: CASRLAGGQETQYF; cdr3_nt: TGTGCCAGCAGACTAGCGGGGGGACAGGAGACCCAGTACTTC
v_call: TRBV4-3; j_call: TRBJ1-4; d_call: -; clone_size: few; cdr3_aa: CASSQGVGENEKLFF; cdr3_nt: TGCGCCAGCAGCCAAGGCGTAGGGGAAAATGAAAAACTGTTTTTT
v_call: TRBV6-5; j_call: TRBJ2-5; d_call: TRBD2; clone_size: -; cdr3_aa: CASRTSGGNQETQYF; cdr3_nt: TGTGCCAGCAGAACTAGCGGGGGGAACCAAGAGACCCAGTACTTC
v_call: TRBV6-6; j_call: TRBJ2-7; d_call: TRBD2; clone_size: few; cdr3_aa: CASSISSVGEGYEQYF; cdr3_nt: TGTGCCAGCAGTATATCCTCCGTCGGGGAGGGCTACGAGCAGTACTTC
v_call: TRBV7-9; j_call: TRBJ2-5; d_call: -; clone_size: -; cdr3_aa: CASSPRGTYQETQYF; cdr3_nt: TGTGCCAGCAGCCCACGAGGAACGTACCAAGAGACCCAGTACTTC
v_call: TRBV28; j_call: TRBJ1-1; d_call: -; clone_size: -; cdr3_aa: CASSTRVLSLNTEAFF; cdr3_nt: TGTGCCAGCAGTACCCGGGTCCTAAGCTTGAACACTGAAGCTTTCTTT
v_call: TRBV7-2; j_call: TRBJ1-2; d_call: -; clone_size: -; cdr3_aa: CASSSTPPQTGGYTF; cdr3_nt: TGTGCCAGCAGCTCAACCCCCCCACAGACGGGGGGCTACACCTTC
v_call: TRBV19; j_call: TRBJ2-3; d_call: -; clone_size: -; cdr3_aa: CASSFSGYTDTQYF; cdr3_nt: TGTGCCAGTAGTTTTAGCGGATACACAGATACGCAGTATTTT
v_call: TRBV5-1; j_call: TRBJ2-1; d_call: -; clone_size: once; cdr3_aa: CASSFGSEYNEQFF; cdr3_nt: TGCGCCAGCAGTTTCGGGAGTGAATACAATGAGCAGTTCTTC
v_call: TRBV11-2; j_call: TRBJ1-2; d_call: TRBD1; clone_size: few; cdr3_aa: CASSFISPGQGKEGYTF; cdr3_nt: TGTGCCAGCAGCTTTATTTCACCGGGACAGGGAAAGGAGGGCTACACCTTC
v_call: TRBV29-1; j_call: TRBJ2-3; d_call: TRBD1; clone_size: -; cdr3_aa: CSVEHGQARDTQYF; cdr3_nt: TGCAGCGTTGAACACGGACAGGCTCGGGATACGCAGTATTTT
v_call: TRBV2; j_call: TRBJ1-1; d_call: -; clone_size: few; cdr3_aa: CASSGRDSRRTEAFF; cdr3_nt: TGTGCCAGCAGTGGTCGCGACTCCAGAAGAACTGAAGCTTTCTTT
v_call: TRBV5-1; j_call: TRBJ1-4; d_call: -; clone_size: -; cdr3_aa: CASSSGRAVEKLFF; cdr3_nt: TGCGCCAGCAGCTCGGGCAGGGCTGTTGAAAAACTGTTTTTT
v_call: TRBV7-8; j_call: TRBJ2-3; d_call: -; clone_size: few; cdr3_aa: CASSRRAHGADTQYF; cdr3_nt: TGTGCCAGCAGCCGGAGGGCCCATGGGGCGGATACGCAGTATTTT
v_call: TRBV9; j_call: TRBJ2-1; d_call: TRBD2; clone_size: few; cdr3_aa: CASRPPGLGHEQFF; cdr3_nt: TGTGCCAGCAGGCCTCCGGGACTAGGGCATGAGCAGTTCTTC
v_call: TRBV30; j_call: TRBJ2-7; d_call: TRBD1; clone_size: few; cdr3_aa: CAWSAGTGAGEQYF; cdr3_nt: TGTGCCTGGAGTGCCGGGACAGGGGCCGGGGAGCAGTACTTC
v_call: TRBV21-1; j_call: TRBJ1-6; d_call: -; clone_size: -; cdr3_aa: CASSKAGMGSPLHF; cdr3_nt: TGTGCCAGCAGCAAAGCCGGGATGGGTTCACCCCTCCACTTT
v_call: TRBV4-3; j_call: TRBJ2-3; d_call: TRBD2; clone_size: few; cdr3_aa: CASSQVLAGGGDTQYF; cdr3_nt: TGCGCCAGCAGCCAAGTTCTAGCGGGGGGAGGAGATACGCAGTATTTT
v_call: TRBV5-6; j_call: TRBJ1-6; d_call: -; clone_size: -; cdr3_aa: CASSLVRSSLNSPLHF; cdr3_nt: TGTGCCAGCAGCTTGGTGAGGTCTTCTCTTAATTCACCCCTCCACTTT
v_call: TRBV28; j_call: TRBJ1-2; d_call: -; clone_size: -; cdr3_aa: CASNAPGKPPTF; cdr3_nt: TGTGCCAGCAACGCGCCCGGGAAGCCCCCCACCTTC
v_call: TRBV5-1; j_call: TRBJ2-5; d_call: TRBD1; clone_size: -; cdr3_aa: CASSFGDRGRGETQYF; cdr3_nt: TGCGCCAGCAGCTTTGGTGACAGGGGGCGCGGAGAGACCCAGTACTTC
v_call: TRBV4-1; j_call: TRBJ2-7; d_call: TRBD2; clone_size: few; cdr3_aa: CASSQLGLAGANEQYF; cdr3_nt: TGCGCCAGCAGCCAGCTGGGACTAGCGGGAGCTAACGAGCAGTACTTC
v_call: TRBV29-1; j_call: TRBJ2-5; d_call: TRBD1; clone_size: -; cdr3_aa: CSVDDRVKTQYF; cdr3_nt: TGCAGCGTTGATGACAGGGTGAAGACCCAGTACTTC
v_call: TRBV7-9; j_call: TRBJ2-1; d_call: TRBD2; clone_size: -; cdr3_aa: CASSFWLAGGRDEQFF; cdr3_nt: TGTGCCAGCAGCTTTTGGTTAGCGGGAGGTCGGGATGAGCAGTTCTTC
v_call: TRBV10-2; j_call: TRBJ1-5; d_call: -; clone_size: few; cdr3_aa: CASSPGFGVKQPQHF; cdr3_nt: TGCGCCAGCAGTCCGGGGTTTGGGGTCAAGCAGCCCCAGCATTTT
v_call: TRBV29-1; j_call: TRBJ2-1; d_call: -; clone_size: few; cdr3_aa: CSVEGPKGRNEQFF; cdr3_nt: TGCAGCGTTGAAGGACCGAAAGGGAGGAATGAGCAGTTCTTC